This TCR beta chain was recovered during a study of cytomegalovirus exposure and HLA in healthy donors. The CDR3 totals 15 residues. The germline V gene encodes CDR1 SGHRS and CDR2 YFSETQ. V lost 6 bases to trimming and J lost 5 bases, with 18 bases between them. Findings of the study overall: Fewer N-insertions (relative to the roughly 610-donor mean) were reportedly seen in an Asian-associated ancestry cluster in a later analysis.

The donors, nominally healthy at sampling, likely had unrecorded immune exposures. The study ran its PCR with 60 Vbeta and 13 Jbeta primers. Data came from immunoSEQ multiplex PCR; TCRdb stores just in-frame clones and leaves some out. Here the sample spans more than 80,000 clones, about 75% being singletons. As concerns this clone: The target antigen is unknown.

The clonotype originates from a man aged 35 to 55 in good health and CMV-seronegative. The chain couples TRBV5-1 to TRBJ2-1, with a possible D match to TRBD2 (5 bases). Sequenced sample: PBMCs. The CDR3 region is CASTSLLDNNNEQFF. In DNA, the CDR3 is TGCGCCAGCACCTCATTACTAGATAACAACAATGAGCAGTTCTTC.